Presented here are 18 T cell receptor beta chains from one specimen sequenced in a study of blood T cells in healthy people across ages. Using a J-beta primer mix together with a sample-barcoded 5' primer, a second PCR was run for 7 to 11 cycles. TCRdb re-analysed the 5' RACE reads in MiXCR, keeping a single row per CDR3 protein. Among 720,000 or so distinct CDR3 sequences listed, over 40% were seen once. Sequenced: blood. These receptors came from a man older than 75 in good health.

This rearrangement joins TRBV7-2 to TRBJ2-5; 9 bases line up with TRBD1. This CDR3 is built from 15 residues. Germline V gene data show CDR1 as SGHTA and CDR2 as FQGNSA. With V trimmed by 6 bases and J by 5 bases, 10 bases remained unmatched. The CDR3 is CASRPQTGGLETQYF. CDR3 in DNA: TGTGCCAGCAGACCACAGACAGGGGGACTGGAGACCCAGTACTTC.

This clonotype turned up a few times. V is TRBV7-8 and J is TRBJ2-6, with a possible D match to TRBD1 (6 bases). The CDR3 contains 18 residues. Trimming left V 4 bases short and J 0 bases short, with 16 bases between. Germline lookup yields CDR1 SGHVS and CDR2 FQNEAQ. CDR3 protein: CASSSLSQGTSGANVLTF. The CDR3 DNA reads TGTGCCAGCAGCTCATTGTCCCAGGGGACCTCTGGGGCCAACGTCCTGACTTTC.

The genes are TRBV7-6 and TRBJ2-1; 8 nucleotides line up with TRBD2. Germline CDR1 SGHVS, CDR2 FNYEAQ. The CDR3 is 19 amino acids. V was pared by 1 base and J by 0 bases, with 11 bases of the junction left unmatched. The CDR3 coding sequence is TGTGCCAGCAGCTTAGTATCCTTCGCGGGGGGCCCCTCCTACAATGAGCAGTTCTTC. This codes for CASSLVSFAGGPSYNEQFF.

This clonotype was counted only a few times. The rearrangement uses TRBV12-3 or TRBV12-4 and TRBJ2-1; D is unclear. V lost 4 bases to trimming and J lost 7 bases, with 11 bases between them. The CDR3 loop spans 13 amino acids. The CDR3 loop is CASSSDEPNEQFF. As DNA, the CDR3 is TGTGCCAGCAGTTCGGACGAACCGAATGAGCAGTTCTTC.

In this sample, this clonotype turned up many times. The chain uses TRBV7-2 and TRBJ2-5, with 9 bases identical to TRBD1. Germline lookup yields CDR1 SGHTA and CDR2 FQGNSA. The J segment lost 6 bases and the V segment lost 1 base, leaving 6 bases of the junction unmatched. The CDR3 has 15 amino acids. The CDR3 is CASSLGGDRVQTQYF. The CDR3 DNA is TGTGCCAGCAGCTTAGGGGGGGACAGGGTACAGACCCAGTACTTC.

V gene TRBV6-6 combines with J gene TRBJ2-7; tentative D call: TRBD2 (5 bases). Judging by the DNA end, TRBJ2-5 fits better; the J call may be wrong. Germline V gives CDR1 MNHNY, CDR2 SVGAGI (reference sequence). CDR3 length equals 12 residues. The CDR3 nucleotides read TGTGCCAGCAGGTACGGGATGAAGACCCAGTACTTC. Its translation: CASRYGMKTQYF.

This clonotype appeared a few times. This chain connects TRBV19 to TRBJ2-3; 9 bases fit TRBD2. Germline-derived CDR1 and CDR2 are LNHDA and SQIVND (reference sequence). V shed 8 bases, J shed 5 bases, and the junction held 5 bases outside the gene matches. This CDR3 has 13 residues. The CDR3 DNA is TGTGCCAGTGCGGGGGGGCGGGGAGATACGCAGTATTTT. Residues: CASAGGRGDTQYF.

V usage is TRBV6-2 or TRBV6-3 and J usage is TRBJ2-1, with no clear D. V lost 4 bases, J lost 8 bases, and 12 bases lay in between. Germline values: CDR1 MNHEY, CDR2 SVGEGT. This CDR3 region has 13 residues. The CDR3, as DNA: TGTGCCAGCAGTTCCCCCCCCTTCCATGAGCAGTTCTTC. As protein: CASSSPPFHEQFF.

This clonotype was counted only a few times. V gene TRBV9 combines with J gene TRBJ2-1; 9 nucleotides align to TRBD2. CDR3 length: 16 residues. Germline CDR1 is SGDLS and CDR2 is YYNGEE. Trimming cost V 1 base and J 5 bases; bases outside gene matches: 7. The chain's CDR3 is CASSVRGTSQNNEQFF. DNA for the CDR3: TGTGCCAGCAGCGTACGAGGGACTAGCCAGAACAATGAGCAGTTCTTC. Together with reference TRBV9 and TRBJ2-1, the CDR3 gives the full variable domain: DSGVTQTPKHLITATGQRVTLRCSPRSGDLSVYWYQQSLDQGLQFLIQYYNGEERAKGNILERFSAQQFPDLHSELNLSSLELGDSALYFCASSVRGTSQNNEQFFGPGTRLTVL.

The chain is built from TRBV6-6 and TRBJ2-3; maybe TRBD1 (6 bases). V was pared by 6 bases and J by 2 bases, with 12 bases between. CDR1 is MNHNY and CDR2 is SVGAGI in the germline V gene (reference sequence). The CDR3 covers 14 residues. CDR3 in amino acids: CASRTGQNTDTQYF. The DNA of the CDR3 is TGTGCCAGCAGAACAGGACAGAACACAGATACGCAGTATTTT.

The V call is TRBV28, the J call TRBJ1-4; D uncertain. The ends were cut back, 8 bases at V and 0 bases at J, with 16 bases in the middle. Germline loops: CDR1 MDHEN, CDR2 SYDVKM. The CDR3 spans 16 residues. The CDR3 sequence: CASSLFGRTTNEKLFF. In nucleotides, the CDR3 is TGTGCCAGCTCCCTATTCGGCAGAACAACTAATGAAAAACTGTTTTTT.

The V and J genes are TRBV18 and TRBJ1-6, with D tentatively TRBD1 (6 bases). V lost 5 bases to trimming and J lost 10 bases, with 21 bases between them. Germline CDR1 KGHSH, CDR2 LQKENI. The CDR3 consists of 16 residues. The CDR3 spells CASSASQGTLGSPLHF. CDR3 nucleotide sequence: TGTGCCAGCTCAGCCAGTCAGGGGACTCTCGGATCACCCCTCCACTTT. Filled out from reference TRBV18 and TRBJ1-6, the complete variable domain reads NAGVMQNPRHLVRRRGQEARLRCSPMKGHSHVYWYRQLPEEGLKFMVYLQKENIIDESGMPKERFSAEFPKEGPSILRIQQVVRGDSAAYFCASSASQGTLGSPLHFGNGTRLTVT.

This chain links TRBV5-1 with TRBJ2-7; 13 positions agree with TRBD2. Trimming cost V 4 bases and J 4 bases; bases outside gene matches: 8. Germline V gene sequence: CDR1 SGHRS, CDR2 YFSETQ. The CDR3 is 16 amino acids. This chain's CDR3 is CASSQTSGGDLYEQYF. The CDR3, as DNA: TGCGCCAGCAGCCAAACTAGCGGGGGGGATCTTTACGAGCAGTACTTC.

The rearrangement uses TRBV6-2 or TRBV6-3 and TRBJ2-6, with D possibly matching TRBD1 (5 bases). The CDR3 extends over 15 amino acids. V was trimmed by 8 bases and J by 0 bases, leaving 11 bases between them. Germline V gene data show CDR1 as MNHEY and CDR2 as SVGEGT. In DNA, the CDR3 is TGTGCCAGCGGCTCGACAGCCTCTGGGGCCAACGTCCTGACTTTC. Amino acids: CASGSTASGANVLTF.

This sequence joins TRBV6-5 and TRBJ2-7; TRBD1 matches at 9 bases. In germline, CDR1 is MNHEY, CDR2 SVGAGI. The CDR3 is made up of 15 amino acids. Unmatched junction bases numbered 8, after V lost 7 bases and J lost 1 base. The CDR3 DNA is TGTGCCAGCAAGAAACAGGGGGCCCAATCCTACGAGCAGTACTTC. Its translation: CASKKQGAQSYEQYF.

The chain links TRBV2 to TRBJ2-5; D possibly corresponds to TRBD2 (5 bases). Germline V CDR1 and CDR2: SNHLY, FYNNEI. This CDR3 has 15 amino acids. V shed 0 bases and J shed 11 bases, with 19 bases lying between them. CDR3 nucleotides: TGTGCCAGCAGTGAAGCGCTTCGAGGGAACAATGAGCAGTACTTC. It is translated as CASSEALRGNNEQYF.

About this clonotype itself: A much larger clonotype is one base distant, so this may be a read error. V gene TRBV7-2 combines with J gene TRBJ2-5, with D tentatively TRBD1 (6 bases). TRBJ2-1 matches the DNA end more closely, so the J call is doubtful. Germline CDR1 SGHTA, CDR2 FQGNSA. The CDR3 is 15 residues long. CDR3 in DNA: TGTGCCAGCAGCTCGTACAGGGTAGGGCAAGAGACCCAGTTCTTC. It encodes CASSSYRVGQETQFF.

This clonotype was recorded at least ten times. V is TRBV29-1 and J is TRBJ1-2; D is uncertain. CDR3 length: 11 amino acids. Germline-derived CDR1 and CDR2 are SQVTM and ANQGSEA. V lost 4 bases and J lost 4, with 7 bases in between. CDR3 protein: CSVGTVYGYTF. CDR3 nucleotide sequence: TGCAGCGTTGGGACGGTCTATGGCTACACCTTC. Based on the CDR3 plus reference TRBV29-1 and TRBJ1-2, the full variable domain is SAVISQKPSRDICQRGTSLTIQCQVDSQVTMMFWYRQQPGQSLTLIATANQGSEATYESGFVIDKFPISRPNLTFSTLTVSNMSPEDSSIYLCSVGTVYGYTFGSGTRLTVV.